The 13 T cell receptor beta chains in this list originate from one sample, sequenced in a study of CD4+ T cells in melanoma. TCRdb keeps only in-frame clones here, not all; method: immunoSEQ multiplex PCR. The repertoire includes some 13,000 clones, about 71% of them detected once, and 18% sits in the top ten. Sequencing was performed on cells from a culture (not recorded whether cultured in vitro). These receptors were taken from a human donor with melanoma.

This sequence joins TRBV30 and TRBJ1-4, with a weak D call TRBD1 (5 bases). Germline V CDR1 and CDR2: GTSNPN, SVGIG (reference sequence). This CDR3 region has 13 residues. The V end was cut by 8 bases, the J end by 11 bases, with 21 bases between. The CDR3 region is CAGQEAGFQKLFF. The CDR3 DNA is TGTGCCGGCCAGGAGGCAGGGTTCCAGAAACTGTTTTTT.

The gene calls are TRBV7-3 and TRBJ2-6; no definite D call. The V gene lost 5 bases and the J gene lost 2 bases, with 13 bases spanning the gap. Per germline, CDR1 SGHTA and CDR2 FQGTGA. This CDR3 has 16 residues. DNA for the CDR3: TGTGCCAGCAGCCCCTCAAAGGTGGCTGGGGCCAACGTCCTGACTTTC. Translating gives CASSPSKVAGANVLTF. The full variable domain, completed using reference TRBV7-3 and TRBJ2-6, is GAGVSQTPSNKVTEKGKYVELRCDPISGHTALYWYRQSLGQGPEFLIYFQGTGAADDSGLPNDRFFAVRPEGSVSTLKIQRTERGDSAVYLCASSPSKVAGANVLTFGAGSRLTVL.

This clone has more than one count but fewer than ten. The rearrangement links TRBV23-1 to TRBJ1-1; D call uncertain. TRBV23-1 is marked as an open reading frame, function uncertain. This CDR3 has 12 amino acids. V lost 8 bases to trimming and J lost 4 bases, with 11 bases between them. CDR3 nucleotides: TGCGCCAGCTCTATGGAGGGCACTGAAGCTTTCTTT. Translated: CASSMEGTEAFF.

The V and J genes are TRBV19 and TRBJ1-5; 7 bases fit TRBD1. V dropped 2 bases and J dropped 1; count of bases not matched to a gene: 2. From germline, CDR1 is LNHDA and CDR2 SQIVND (reference sequence). This CDR3 has 15 amino acids. The CDR3 sequence: CASSIRDRSNQPQHF. The CDR3 coding sequence is TGTGCCAGTAGTATAAGGGACAGAAGCAATCAGCCCCAGCATTTT.

V usage is TRBV19 and J usage is TRBJ1-3; D call uncertain. V lost 9 bases to trimming and J lost 3 bases, with 18 bases between them. The V gene's germline CDR1 is LNHDA and CDR2 SQIVND (reference sequence). This CDR3 has 15 residues. The CDR3 coding sequence is TGTGCCAGCCGGAAAGGGTTGCAGGTTGGAAACACCATATATTTT. This sequence encodes CASRKGLQVGNTIYF.

V usage is TRBV11-2 and J usage is TRBJ1-3; TRBD1 might be the D (6 bases). The CDR3 is 17 residues long. CDR1 and CDR2 (germline): SGHAT, FQNNGV. Trimming removed 1 base at V and 5 bases at J, with 18 bases between. The CDR3 protein is CASSLVGAGTPRNTIYF. CDR3 nucleotides: TGTGCCAGCAGCTTAGTGGGGGCCGGGACACCAAGAAACACCATATATTTT. Together with reference TRBV11-2 and TRBJ1-3, the CDR3 gives the full variable domain: EAGVAQSPRYKIIEKRQSVAFWCNPISGHATLYWYQQILGQGPKLLIQFQNNGVVDDSQLPKDRFSAERLKGVDSTLKIQPAKLEDSAVYLCASSLVGAGTPRNTIYFGEGSWLTVV.

The chain uses TRBV19 and TRBJ1-1; D might be TRBD1 (5 bases). The CDR3 is 14 amino acids. The germline CDR1 and CDR2 sequences are LNHDA and SQIVND (reference sequence). The germline V and J ends were trimmed by 5 bases and 1 base, with 11 bases remaining between them. This CDR3 is CASSPRVRNTEAFF. In DNA, the CDR3 is TGTGCCAGTAGTCCCAGGGTGAGGAACACTGAAGCTTTCTTT.

This clone was picked up a small number of times. The chain employs TRBV18 and TRBJ2-2, with 10 nucleotides matching TRBD1. Germline V gives CDR1 KGHSH, CDR2 LQKENI. Trimming cost V 1 base and J 5 bases; bases outside gene matches: 4. CDR3 size: 16 residues. The CDR3 sequence is CASSPRDRGGTGELFF. The CDR3 DNA sequence: TGTGCCAGCTCACCACGGGACAGGGGTGGAACCGGGGAGCTGTTTTTT.

Points on this clone: This specimen includes other DNA sequences encoding the same CDR3. V is TRBV14 and J is TRBJ1-2; D gene unclear. V was shortened by 3 bases and J by 4 bases, with 9 bases between the two germline ends. This CDR3 has 13 amino acids. The germline CDR1 and CDR2 sequences are SGHDN and FVKESK. The CDR3 DNA reads TGTGCCAGCAGCCATGGACCCAGCTATGGCTACACCTTC. It encodes CASSHGPSYGYTF.

The V and J genes are TRBV6-1 and TRBJ2-3; 8 bases map to TRBD1. Germline lookup yields CDR1 MNHNS and CDR2 SASEGT. The CDR3 totals 16 residues. Trimming at V came to 3 bases and at J to 2 bases, leaving 7 bases not matched to a gene. CDR3 protein: CASSDPGQANTDTQYF. CDR3 bases: TGTGCCAGCAGTGATCCGGGACAGGCCAACACAGATACGCAGTATTTT.

The chain joins TRBV18 to TRBJ1-4; D uncertain. Germline V gene lookup returns CDR1 KGHSH and CDR2 LQKENI. CDR3 length: 13 amino acids. Between the trimmed V and J ends, which lost 5 bases and 7 bases, there was a span of 11 bases. The CDR3, as DNA: TGTGCCAGCTCATACGACGCCGGTGAAAAACTGTTTTTT. It is translated as CASSYDAGEKLFF.

This chain links TRBV2 with TRBJ1-1; D remains ambiguous. The CDR3 runs 17 residues. The germline V and J ends were trimmed by 7 bases and 5 bases, with 26 bases remaining between them. Germline-derived CDR1 and CDR2 are SNHLY and FYNNEI. The CDR3, as DNA: TGTGCCAGCATTGGTAGGCATAACCGGGATCGGAAAACTGAAGCTTTCTTT. Translation gives CASIGRHNRDRKTEAFF.

The chain uses TRBV4-1 and TRBJ1-4, with D uncertain. Germline assignment: CDR1 MGHRA and CDR2 YSYEKL. Trimming pared 4 bases from V and 8 bases from J, leaving 14 bases between. The CDR3 runs 14 residues. In DNA, the CDR3 is TGCGCCAGCAGCCGCTCGATATGGCCCGAAAAACTGTTTTTT. This gives the protein CASSRSIWPEKLFF.